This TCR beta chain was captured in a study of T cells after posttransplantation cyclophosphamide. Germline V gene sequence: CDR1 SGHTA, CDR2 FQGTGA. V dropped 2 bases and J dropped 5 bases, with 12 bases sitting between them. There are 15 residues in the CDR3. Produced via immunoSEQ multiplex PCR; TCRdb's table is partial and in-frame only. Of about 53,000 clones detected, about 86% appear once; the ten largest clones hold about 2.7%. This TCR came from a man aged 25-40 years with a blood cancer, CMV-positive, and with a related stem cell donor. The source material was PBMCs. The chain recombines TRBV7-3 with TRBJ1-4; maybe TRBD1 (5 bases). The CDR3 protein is CASSLPHRYNEKLFF. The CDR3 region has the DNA TGTGCCAGCAGCTTACCCCACAGGTACAATGAAAAACTGTTTTTT.